Included here is one T cell receptor beta chain sequence, with context. Its matching antigen is unknown. The data were obtained in a study of Ad26.COV2.S vaccination and SARS-CoV-2 variants. The wider study: COV1001, an Ad26.COV2.S trial, supplied this vaccine-arm donor. The authors gave Ad26.COV2.S intramuscularly, either once or twice 56 days apart.

Sequencing was performed with immunoSEQ multiplex PCR; in TCRdb, only in-frame clones are kept and a portion is missing. The sample has roughly 240,000 clones, 70% to 90% seen once. Germline CDR1 KGHDR, CDR2 SFDVKD. The V end was cut by 5 bases, the J end by 8 bases, with 15 bases between. The CDR3 extends over 14 amino acids. Overall study findings and caveats: Placebo recipients showed lower spike-specific TCR breadth than vaccinees.

As to treatment: some 20 received Ad26.COV2.S at low or high dose, single or two shots; about 5 received placebo; per-sample allocation not given. Specimens were obtained on day 63 following the first vaccine or placebo injection. Participants' vaccine, an Ad26 vector, delivered Wuhan-strain SARS-CoV-2 spike. The source material was peripheral blood, sampled in a trial of Ad26.COV2.S vaccine versus placebo. The TCR was taken from a person aged 18-60 years who received the Ad26.COV2.S COVID-19 vaccine or a placebo. V is TRBV24-1 and J is TRBJ2-1; perhaps TRBD2 as D (5 bases). The CDR3 sequence is CATSGTGIVDEQFF. CDR3 sequence (DNA): TGTGCCACCAGTGGGACGGGGATCGTCGATGAGCAGTTCTTC.